The next 13 T cell receptor beta chains were all read from a single sample in a study of identical twins. Each CDR3 protein is one row after TCRdb ran MiXCR on the 5' RACE reads. Of around 480,000 distinct CDR3 sequences in the sample, 12% to 15% were seen once. The same sample was also used in a study of yellow fever vaccine responses in identical twins.

The sequenced material came from CD4+ T cells sorted from blood. These TCRs come from a woman aged 18-29 years in good health.

This clonotype showed up just a few times. The chain has TRBV20-1 and TRBJ2-1; TRBD2 matches 7 bases. This CDR3 contains 16 residues. Trimming took 0 bases from V and 2 from J; bases not matched to a gene: 7. Germline V gene lookup returns CDR1 DFQATT and CDR2 SNEGSKA (reference sequence). The CDR3 sequence is CSARDQAGRTYNEQFF. CDR3 bases: TGCAGTGCTAGAGATCAAGCGGGGCGAACCTACAATGAGCAGTTCTTC.

This clonotype was seen a handful of times. V usage is TRBV16 and J usage is TRBJ2-7; the D gene could be TRBD1 or TRBD2 (6 bases each). The V end was cut by 5 bases, the J end by 2 bases, with 22 bases between. This CDR3 spans 17 amino acids. Germline V gene data show CDR1 as KGHSY and CDR2 as FQNENV. DNA of the CDR3: TGTGCCAGCAGCTTCAGGGGCGGGGCCCTAGTTCCCTACGAGCAGTACTTC. The encoded protein is CASSFRGGALVPYEQYF.

The genes are TRBV20-1 and TRBJ2-5; 7 bases match TRBD1. Germline CDR1 reads DFQATT; CDR2 reads SNEGSKA (reference sequence). The CDR3 covers 16 residues. V shed 1 base and J 1 base; nucleotides not matched to a gene: 9. In nucleotides, the CDR3 is TGCAGTGCTAGAGTAATAACGGGACAGAGCCAAGAGACCCAGTACTTC. Its translation is CSARVITGQSQETQYF.

This clonotype was recorded a few times. The CDR3: CASSSESYNEQFF. The CDR3 bases are TGTGCCAGCAGTTCCGAATCCTACAATGAGCAGTTCTTC. The chain combines TRBV6-5 with TRBJ2-1; no reliable D call. The CDR3 spans 13 residues. Looked up from germline, CDR1 is MNHEY and CDR2 is SVGAGI. Trimming stripped 4 bases from V and 1 base from J, with 5 bases between.

This clonotype was seen more than once but under ten times. The chain recombines TRBV29-1 with TRBJ2-1; D is possibly TRBD1 or TRBD2 (5 bases each). Germline loops: CDR1 SQVTM, CDR2 ANQGSEA. The CDR3 is 12 residues long. V gave up 6 bases and J gave up 5 bases, with 11 bases separating them. CDR3 nucleotides: TGCAGCGTGGGGGTCAGACACAATGAGCAGTTCTTC. It translates to CSVGVRHNEQFF.

CDR3 bases: TGCAGTGCCCCGGGGACAGGGGCTTCCTCCTACGAGCAGTACTTC. Translation: CSAPGTGASSYEQYF. V and J are TRBV20-1 and TRBJ2-7, with 10 bases lining up with TRBD1. Germline V gene lookup returns CDR1 DFQATT and CDR2 SNEGSKA (reference sequence). This CDR3 contains 15 residues. Germline trimming cut 6 bases from V and 0 bases from J; bases unmatched to any gene: 8.

This clonotype was observed at least ten times. This rearrangement joins TRBV20-1 to TRBJ2-2; 7 bases map to TRBD2. From germline, CDR1 is DFQATT and CDR2 SNEGSKA (reference sequence). V lost 0 bases, J lost 2 bases, and 6 bases stayed unmatched. This CDR3 has 16 amino acids. The CDR3 DNA sequence: TGCAGTGCTAGAGATATGCTAGCGGTAAACACCGGGGAGCTGTTTTTT. Protein: CSARDMLAVNTGELFF.

Only a few counts were recorded for this clonotype. This chain links TRBV20-1 with TRBJ1-4; no clear D gene. The CDR3 consists of 15 residues. CDR1 is DFQATT and CDR2 is SNEGSKA in the germline V gene (reference sequence). V lost 0 bases and J lost 7, with 15 bases in between. The CDR3 nucleotides are TGCAGTGCTAGAGATTTCGGGCGAGGAAGTGAAAAACTGTTTTTT. Amino acid sequence: CSARDFGRGSEKLFF.

The V call is TRBV27, the J call TRBJ2-7; 8 bases map to TRBD1. After removal of 6 bases from V and 3 bases from J, the junction contained 10 bases not matched to a gene. The CDR3 is 15 amino acids. Germline CDR1 and CDR2: MNHEY and SMNVEV (reference sequence). CDR3 sequence (DNA): TGTGCCAGCAGAAGTCCCGGGACAGGTCACTACGAGCAGTACTTC. Its translation is CASRSPGTGHYEQYF.

V is TRBV7-9 and J is TRBJ2-7; 8 bases line up with TRBD2. Germline V gene lookup returns CDR1 SEHNR and CDR2 FQNEAQ (reference sequence). The V and J ends lost 10 bases and 3 bases, in that order; junction bases with no gene match: 17. The CDR3 loop spans 16 amino acids. The CDR3 region has the DNA TGTGCCACGGAACTTCAGGAAGCGGGAGCCCTCTACGAGCAGTACTTC. Translated, it gives CATELQEAGALYEQYF.

The chain recombines TRBV2 with TRBJ2-5, with 7 bases fitting TRBD1. There are 13 residues in the CDR3. V gave up 7 bases and J gave up 3 bases; unmatched junction bases: 5. Germline CDR1 and CDR2: SNHLY and FYNNEI. The CDR3 nucleotides read TGTGCCAGCAACCTAGGACAGGAAGAGACCCAGTACTTC. The encoded protein is CASNLGQEETQYF.

This clonotype came up a few times. The chain has TRBV28 and TRBJ2-5; unclear D gene. The germline V gene encodes CDR1 MDHEN and CDR2 SYDVKM. Trimming took off 5 bases at V and 4 bases at J, with 14 bases between the two ends. The CDR3 length is 14 residues. The CDR3 coding sequence is TGTGCCAGCAGTCCTCACACCTTCCGAGAGACCCAGTACTTC. It translates to CASSPHTFRETQYF. Based on the CDR3 plus reference TRBV28 and TRBJ2-5, the full variable domain is DVKVTQSSRYLVKRTGEKVFLECVQDMDHENMFWYRQDPGLGLRLIYFSYDVKMKEKGDIPEGYSVSREKKERFSLILESASTNQTSMYLCASSPHTFRETQYFGPGTRLLVL.

J is TRBJ2-1 and V is TRBV21-1; the table calls TRBD1, which could not be checked here. TRBV21-1 represents a pseudogene. This CDR3 is 16 amino acids long. CDR3 sequence (DNA): TGTGCCAGCAGGGACAGGGGCCCAGCGCTGATTAATGAGCAGTTCTTC. Protein: CASRDRGPALINEQFF.